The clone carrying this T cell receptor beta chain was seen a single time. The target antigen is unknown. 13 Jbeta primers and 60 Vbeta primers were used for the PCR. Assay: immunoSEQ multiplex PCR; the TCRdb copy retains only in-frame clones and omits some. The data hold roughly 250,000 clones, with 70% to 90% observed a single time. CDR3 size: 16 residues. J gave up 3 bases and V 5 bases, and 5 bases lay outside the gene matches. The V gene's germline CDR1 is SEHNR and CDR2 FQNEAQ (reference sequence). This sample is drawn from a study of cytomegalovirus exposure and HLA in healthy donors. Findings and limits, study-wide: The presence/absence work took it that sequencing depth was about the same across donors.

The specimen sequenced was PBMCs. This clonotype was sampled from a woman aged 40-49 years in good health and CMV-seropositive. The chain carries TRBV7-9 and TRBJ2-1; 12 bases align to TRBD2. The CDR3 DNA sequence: TGTGCCAGCAGCCTTCGGACTAGCGGGAACTACAATGAGCAGTTCTTC. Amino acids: CASSLRTSGNYNEQFF.